The rows below give T cell receptor beta chains drawn from one sample of a study of response to subunit inactivated influenza vaccine. Via MiXCR, TCRdb re-called the RT-PCR reads, giving one row per CDR3 protein. The sample includes a few hundred thousand distinct CDR3 sequences, 12% to 15% seen only once; the top ten take around 10%. Specimen: PBMCs from blood, collected 11 to 12 days after vaccination. These receptors originate from a man in his forties or fifties who received an inactivated influenza vaccine. The CDR3 runs from the conserved cysteine through the conserved F or W. A D gene is named only where the DNA matches it firmly. Clone size, where shown, is once, few, many, or a class for clones that have expanded.

v_call,j_call,clone_size,d_call,cdr3_aa,cdr3_nt
TRBV6-2/TRBV6-3,TRBJ2-6,few,NA,CASSYLRAGANVLTF,TGTGCCAGCAGTTATCTCCGGGCTGGGGCCAACGTCCTGACTTTC
TRBV20-1,TRBJ2-3,NA,TRBD2,CSARARRGGLDTQYF,TGCAGTGCTAGAGCGCGGCGGGGGGGCCTTGATACGCAGTATTTT
TRBV25-1,TRBJ2-7,many,NA,CASSEGARYEQYF,TGTGCCAGCAGTGAAGGGGCCAGATACGAGCAGTACTTC
TRBV7-2,TRBJ2-3,few,NA,CASSKGTNTQYF,TGTGCCAGCAGCAAAGGGACCAATACGCAGTATTTT
TRBV7-9,TRBJ1-1,NA,TRBD1,CASSFLGSRGLITEAFF,TGTGCCAGCAGCTTCTTGGGGTCCAGGGGGCTGATCACTGAAGCTTTCTTT
TRBV5-1,TRBJ1-1,few,NA,CASSLVRGTMNTEAFF,TGCGCCAGCAGCTTGGTCAGGGGTACTATGAACACTGAAGCTTTCTTT
TRBV9,TRBJ2-1,NA,TRBD2,CASSGASGRAMQFF,TGTGCCAGCAGCGGGGCTAGCGGGAGGGCCATGCAGTTCTTC
TRBV7-9,TRBJ2-7,few,NA,CASSPLRQASYEQYF,TGTGCCAGCAGCCCATTGAGGCAGGCCTCCTACGAGCAGTACTTC
TRBV20-1,TRBJ1-2,few,NA,CSAKGPDRYFNYGYTF,TGCAGTGCTAAAGGGCCCGACCGATATTTTAACTATGGCTACACCTTC
TRBV7-9,TRBJ2-7,few,NA,CASSFPGTWYEQYF,TGTGCCAGCAGCTTCCCGGGCACCTGGTACGAGCAGTACTTC
TRBV6-2/TRBV6-3,TRBJ2-3,once,NA,CASSYPRGPTDTQYF,TGTGCCAGCAGTTACCCCAGGGGCCCCACAGATACGCAGTATTTT
TRBV6-2/TRBV6-3,TRBJ2-1,NA,NA,CASSPPTSVDGWQFF,TGTGCCAGCAGTCCTCCGACTTCGGTTGATGGATGGCAGTTCTTC